This T cell receptor (beta chain) was recovered during a study of identical twins. The CDR3 extends over 14 amino acids. Germline values: CDR1 MNHNS, CDR2 SASEGT. V dropped 6 bases and J dropped 10; count of bases not matched to a gene: 6. Template switching added a universal primer site, and cDNA bore unique molecular identifiers. TCRdb fed the 5' RACE reads into MiXCR, producing one record per CDR3 protein. Of a few hundred thousand distinct CDR3 sequences in the sample, around a sixth were seen once. The source is a middle-aged man in good health. The chain links TRBV6-1 to TRBJ1-6; 10 bases fit TRBD1. Sequencing was carried out using naive T cells sorted from blood. In nucleotides, the CDR3 is TGTGCCAGCAGGATGACAGGGGGCGGGTCACCCCTCCACTTT. It specifies CASRMTGGGSPLHF.